One sample yielded the 28 T cell receptor beta chains listed below, sequenced in a study of CD8+ T cells in alopecia areata. Reverse transcribed after extraction, RNA yielded cDNA as the sequencing template. TCRdb's copy holds only in-frame clones and misses some; the assay was immunoSEQ multiplex PCR. The table records 150,000 to 250,000 clones, 60% of them present only once. Described treatment: oral pan-JAK inhibitor, 5-10 mg twice daily. Sample: CD4+ T cells sorted from blood, taken at week 4, from a patient treated with tofacitinib. The receptors come from a human donor with alopecia areata.

The V and J genes are TRBV29-1 and TRBJ2-3; 9 bases align to TRBD1. The CDR3 extends over 14 amino acids. Losses at the gene ends were 6 bases for V and 2 bases for J; bases not matched to a gene: 6. CDR1 is SQVTM, CDR2 ANQGSEA, per germline. CDR3 nucleotides: TGCAGCGTCCACAGGGGGCGATACACAGATACGCAGTATTTT. Encoded protein: CSVHRGRYTDTQYF.

The chain employs TRBV6-5 and TRBJ1-1, with a tentative D call TRBD1 (5 bases). CDR1 and CDR2 from the germline V gene are MNHEY and SVGAGI. The CDR3 consists of 13 residues. V lost 6 bases to trimming and J lost 4 bases, with 12 bases between them. This CDR3 reads CASSSGRGTEAFF. CDR3 DNA: TGTGCCAGCAGCTCGGGGCGGGGCACTGAAGCTTTCTTT.

V is TRBV5-1 and J is TRBJ2-7, with D perhaps matching TRBD1 (6 bases). Germline V gives CDR1 SGHRS, CDR2 YFSETQ. CDR3 size: 13 residues. Trimming shortened V by 0 bases and J by 6 bases, and 10 bases separated the two germline ends. The CDR3 is CASSLEQGREQYF. DNA of the CDR3: TGCGCCAGCAGCTTGGAACAGGGTCGCGAGCAGTACTTC.

The chain uses TRBV7-2 and TRBJ1-2; D gene unclear. The V and J ends lost 3 bases and 0 bases respectively, with 5 bases between them. Germline-derived CDR1 and CDR2 are SGHTA and FQGNSA. The CDR3 length is 13 residues. The DNA of the CDR3 is TGTGCCAGCAGCTTGGCCACTAACTATGGCTACACCTTC. Translated: CASSLATNYGYTF.

This clone was detected a few times. The gene calls are TRBV7-9 and TRBJ1-1; D ambiguous. The CDR3 loop spans 13 amino acids. V lost 1 base to trimming and J lost 1 base, with 4 bases between them. Germline V lookup: CDR1 SEHNR, CDR2 FQNEAQ (reference sequence). CDR3 in DNA: TGTGCCAGCAGCTTAGATTCGAACACTGAAGCTTTCTTT. Protein: CASSLDSNTEAFF.

This rearrangement joins TRBV9 to TRBJ2-2, with 7 bases lining up with TRBD2. V lost 0 bases and J lost 1; bases outside the gene matches: 0. CDR1 SGDLS and CDR2 YYNGEE come from the germline V gene. The CDR3 is 15 amino acids. The CDR3 DNA sequence: TGTGCCAGCAGCGTAGGCGGGGGGAACACCGGGGAGCTGTTTTTT. Protein sequence: CASSVGGGNTGELFF.

In its sample, this clone was seen a few times. This chain links TRBV2 with TRBJ1-5, with a weak D call TRBD1 (5 bases). Trimming took 1 base from V and 9 from J, leaving 16 bases between them. The CDR3 extends over 15 amino acids. The germline gives CDR1 SNHLY, CDR2 FYNNEI. As DNA, the CDR3 is TGTGCCAGCAGTGAAGGGGGACCCACGAAATGGCCCCAGCATTTT. Encoded protein: CASSEGGPTKWPQHF.

The rearrangement joins TRBV5-1 to TRBJ2-1; D gene uncertain. Trimming shortened V by 0 bases and J by 5 bases, and 15 bases separated the two germline ends. The CDR3 has 16 amino acids. Per germline, CDR1 SGHRS and CDR2 YFSETQ. The CDR3 DNA reads as TGCGCCAGCAGCTTGGGGGCAGGTGACTCTCACAATGAGCAGTTCTTC. Residues: CASSLGAGDSHNEQFF.

The chain recombines TRBV11-2 with TRBJ1-5; no firm D call. Germline V CDR1 and CDR2: SGHAT, FQNNGV. The CDR3 is 15 residues long. V was shortened by 2 bases and J by 2 bases, with 10 bases between the two germline ends. The CDR3 DNA reads TGTGCCAGCAGCTTATACTACAGCGGCAATCAGCCCCAGCATTTT. Its translation: CASSLYYSGNQPQHF.

The J gene is TRBJ1-1, the V gene TRBV7-8; maybe TRBD1 (6 bases). The V gene lost 8 bases and the J gene lost 2 bases, with 12 bases spanning the gap. This CDR3 has 13 amino acids. Germline-derived CDR1 and CDR2 are SGHVS and FQNEAQ. CDR3 nucleotide sequence: TGTGCCAGCTCCTGGGGGGCAAACACTGAAGCTTTCTTT. It codes for CASSWGANTEAFF.

V gene TRBV4-2 combines with J gene TRBJ1-2; TRBD1 aligns across 8 bases. Germline CDR1 and CDR2: LGHNA and YNFKEQ. The V gene end was trimmed by 6 bases and the J gene end by 8 bases; junction bases not matched to a gene: 5. The CDR3 length is 12 residues. As DNA, the CDR3 is TGTGCCAGCAGTTTCGCAGGGGGCGGCTACACCTTC. As protein: CASSFAGGGYTF.

The gene calls are TRBV7-9 and TRBJ1-1; D is possibly TRBD1 (6 bases). V lost 4 bases, J lost 10 bases, and 16 bases lay in between. CDR1 SEHNR and CDR2 FQNEAQ come from the germline V gene (reference sequence). The CDR3 covers 13 residues. This CDR3 reads CASSSGWGQGAFF. The CDR3 bases are TGTGCCAGCAGCTCCGGCTGGGGACAAGGAGCTTTCTTT.

The chain recombines TRBV5-1 with TRBJ1-1; a weak D match, TRBD1 (6 bases). Germline CDR1 SGHRS, CDR2 YFSETQ. The CDR3 is 15 residues long. Trimming took 1 base from V and 4 from J, leaving 14 bases between them. CDR3 bases: TGCGCCAGCAGCTTGTGGTCAGGGGAAAGCACTGAAGCTTTCTTT. Translated: CASSLWSGESTEAFF.

The chain carries TRBV29-1 and TRBJ2-6, with D tentatively TRBD1 (5 bases). The CDR3 contains 16 residues. Trimming took 4 bases from V and 0 from J, leaving 13 bases between them. The germline CDR1 and CDR2 sequences are SQVTM and ANQGSEA. CDR3 DNA: TGCAGCGTTGCTGGTCAGGGCAACTCTGGGGCCAACGTCCTGACTTTC. Its protein product is CSVAGQGNSGANVLTF.

The J gene is TRBJ1-6, the V gene TRBV27, with TRBD1 as a possible D gene (6 bases). The CDR3 has 15 amino acids. Germline CDR1 is MNHEY and CDR2 is SMNVEV (reference sequence). Trimming removed 4 bases at V and 7 bases at J, with 14 bases between. In DNA form, the CDR3 reads TGTGCCAGCAGTTCCCACAGGGCCCCCAATTCACCCCTCCACTTT. This encodes CASSSHRAPNSPLHF.

The chain carries TRBV20-1 and TRBJ1-2; D is undetermined. The V gene's germline CDR1 is DFQATT and CDR2 SNEGSKA (reference sequence). V was trimmed by 6 bases and J by 7 bases, leaving 12 bases between them. The CDR3 runs 11 residues. The CDR3 sequence is CSARVDGGYTF. The CDR3 nucleotides are TGCAGTGCGAGGGTGGACGGTGGCTACACCTTC.

This clone was found once. The V gene is TRBV4-1, the J gene TRBJ2-3; possible D gene TRBD1, 6 bases. CDR3 length equals 14 residues. The V and J ends lost 4 bases and 5 bases respectively, with 13 bases between them. Germline assignment: CDR1 MGHRA and CDR2 YSYEKL. CDR3 coding DNA: TGCGCCAGCAGCCCGACAGGTACGGGAGATACGCAGTATTTT. Its translation: CASSPTGTGDTQYF.

This clone was counted ten times or more. The rearrangement uses TRBV4-1 and TRBJ2-2; the match to TRBD1 covers 7 bases. Trimming at V came to 0 bases and at J to 1 base, leaving 14 bases not matched to a gene. Germline V gives CDR1 MGHRA, CDR2 YSYEKL. This CDR3 is built from 20 residues. DNA for the CDR3: TGCGCCAGCAGCCAAGATGTGGGAGACAGGGCGAAGAGGAACACCGGGGAGCTGTTTTTT. Amino acid sequence: CASSQDVGDRAKRNTGELFF.

The V and J genes are TRBV30 and TRBJ1-2, with D unclear. This CDR3 is built from 13 residues. The germline V gene encodes CDR1 GTSNPN and CDR2 SVGIG (reference sequence). With 2 bases removed from V and 7 bases from J, the gap between germline ends came to 14 bases. The CDR3 reads CAWSPATVRGYTF. The CDR3 DNA follows: TGTGCCTGGAGTCCCGCCACAGTTCGTGGCTACACCTTC.

The chain is built from TRBV4-3 and TRBJ2-1, with D perhaps TRBD1 (5 bases). CDR3 size: 17 residues. The V gene's germline CDR1 is LGHNA and CDR2 YSLEER. V was clipped by 3 bases and J by 3 bases, with 18 bases between them. The CDR3 region has the DNA TGCGCCAGCAGCCAGGGGCCGACCCCCACAGGCTACAATGAGCAGTTCTTC. Protein: CASSQGPTPTGYNEQFF.

This clone was counted a few times. This chain links TRBV7-3 with TRBJ2-2; 8 nucleotides line up with TRBD2. The CDR3 loop spans 16 amino acids. Germline V gene data show CDR1 as SGHTA and CDR2 as FQGTGA. V trimming: 5 bases; J trimming: 5 bases; junction bases outside the gene matches: 10. The CDR3 coding sequence is TGTGCCAGCAGCACGTTAGCGGGGTTGGTTACCGGGGAGCTGTTTTTT. It yields the protein CASSTLAGLVTGELFF.

The chain recombines TRBV30 with TRBJ1-1, with D perhaps matching TRBD1 (5 bases). Germline V gene data show CDR1 as GTSNPN and CDR2 as SVGIG (reference sequence). The CDR3 is 13 amino acids. V was trimmed by 0 bases and J by 8 bases, leaving 13 bases between them. The CDR3 coding sequence is TGTGCCTGGAGTGTACAGGTTCTTGCGGAAGCTTTCTTT. This gives the protein CAWSVQVLAEAFF.

This clone was observed a single time. V is TRBV5-4 and J is TRBJ2-3; tentative D call: TRBD2 (7 bases). From germline, CDR1 is SGHNT and CDR2 YYREEE (reference sequence). The CDR3 is made up of 15 amino acids. V lost 2 bases and J lost 1, with 11 bases in between. The CDR3 bases are TGTGCCAGCAGCTTAGGGGGGGCTGGCACAGATACGCAGTATTTT. It specifies CASSLGGAGTDTQYF. The entire variable domain, with the rest obtained from reference TRBV5-4 and TRBJ2-3, is as follows: ETGVTQSPTHLIKTRGQQVTLRCSSQSGHNTVSWYQQALGQGPQFIFQYYREEENGRGNFPPRFSGLQFPNYSSELNVNALELDDSALYLCASSLGGAGTDTQYFGPGTRLTVL.

This chain links TRBV7-9 with TRBJ1-6; maybe TRBD1 (6 bases). Trimming stripped 8 bases from V and 9 bases from J, with 20 bases between. The germline V gene encodes CDR1 SEHNR and CDR2 FQNEAQ (reference sequence). The CDR3 has 15 residues. CDR3 amino acids: CASFPYGGAGSPLHF. The CDR3, as DNA: TGTGCCAGCTTCCCTTACGGGGGCGCCGGTTCACCCCTCCACTTT.

This sequence joins TRBV30 and TRBJ2-6; D is ambiguous. Germline CDR1 and CDR2: GTSNPN and SVGIG (reference sequence). The V end was cut by 4 bases, the J end by 0 bases, with 13 bases between. CDR3 length: 16 residues. In DNA form, the CDR3 reads TGTGCCTGGAACAACAAAGGTCTCTCTGGGGCCAACGTCCTGACTTTC. Translating gives CAWNNKGLSGANVLTF.

The CDR3 DNA reads as TGTGCCTGGAGTGTGGCCAGGGGGGGCCGAGAAAAACTGTTTTTT. This translates into CAWSVARGGREKLFF. This chain connects TRBV30 to TRBJ1-4; 7 nucleotides agree with TRBD1. Germline V gene lookup returns CDR1 GTSNPN and CDR2 SVGIG (reference sequence). The CDR3 is 15 residues long. V was clipped by 0 bases and J by 8 bases; unmatched bases: 9. Together with reference TRBV30 and TRBJ1-4, the CDR3 gives the full variable domain: SQTIHQWPATLVQPVGSPLSLECTVEGTSNPNLYWYRQAAGRGLQLLFYSVGIGQISSEVPQNLSASRPQDRQFILSSKKLLLSDSGFYLCAWSVARGGREKLFFGSGTQLSVL.

CDR3 coding DNA: TGTGCCAGCAGTTTAGATTCGGCGGCGAATCCCTACGAGCAGTACTTC. It specifies CASSLDSAANPYEQYF. The chain employs TRBV27 and TRBJ2-7; D gene uncertain. Deletions cut 2 bases from V and 2 bases from J, with 16 bases between. This CDR3 is 16 amino acids long. Germline V gene lookup returns CDR1 MNHEY and CDR2 SMNVEV (reference sequence).

V is TRBV4-1 and J is TRBJ1-2; D not certain. This CDR3 spans 14 amino acids. Trimming removed 2 bases from V and 7 bases from J, with 14 bases in between. CDR1 MGHRA and CDR2 YSYEKL come from the germline V gene. Here the CDR3 reads CASSQPTGGFGYTF. DNA of the CDR3: TGCGCCAGCAGCCAACCCACGGGCGGCTTTGGCTACACCTTC.